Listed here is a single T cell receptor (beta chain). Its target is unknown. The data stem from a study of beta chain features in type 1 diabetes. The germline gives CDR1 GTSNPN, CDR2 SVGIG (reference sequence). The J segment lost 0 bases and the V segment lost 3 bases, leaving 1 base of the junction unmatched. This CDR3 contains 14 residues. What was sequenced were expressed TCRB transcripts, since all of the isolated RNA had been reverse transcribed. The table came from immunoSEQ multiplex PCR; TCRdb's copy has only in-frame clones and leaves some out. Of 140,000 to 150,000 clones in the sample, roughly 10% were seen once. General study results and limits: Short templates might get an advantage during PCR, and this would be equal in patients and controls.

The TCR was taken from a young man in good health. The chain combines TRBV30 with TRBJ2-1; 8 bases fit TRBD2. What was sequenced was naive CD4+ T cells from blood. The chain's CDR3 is CAWSGGASYNEQFF. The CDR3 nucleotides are TGTGCCTGGAGCGGGGGGGCCTCCTACAATGAGCAGTTCTTC. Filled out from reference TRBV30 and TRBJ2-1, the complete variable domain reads SQTIHQWPATLVQPVGSPLSLECTVEGTSNPNLYWYRQAAGRGLQLLFYSVGIGQISSEVPQNLSASRPQDRQFILSSKKLLLSDSGFYLCAWSGGASYNEQFFGPGTRLTVL.